This T cell receptor (beta chain) was documented in a study of vaccination and CD4 T cells after COVID-19. For the study at large: The convalescents, six males and four females, included two who were Hispanic.

Sequence data for DNA of cultured CD4+ T cells were generated by the Oncomine TCR Beta short-read assay. TCRdb called the PCR reads again in MiXCR, with one record for every CDR3 protein. The repertoire holds around 12,000 distinct CDR3 sequences, with around a third as singletons. Treatment given: 10-day PBMC culture with coronavirus spike peptide pools or control peptides (ViraFEST assay). Antigen-specific T cells were expanded with peptide pools by ViraFEST, and TCRs were then sequenced. Concerning this clonotype itself: Its antigen is still unknown.

Germline CDR1 SGHAT, CDR2 FQNNGV. V gave up 5 bases and J gave up 10 bases, with 29 bases separating them. The CDR3 loop spans 17 amino acids. This TCR was recovered from a human donor with COVID-19. The sequenced sample consisted of cultured CD4+ T cells from blood. This chain links TRBV11-2 with TRBJ2-5, with D tentatively TRBD1 or TRBD2 (5 bases each). Here the CDR3 DNA reads TGTGCCAGCAGCCCAATAAGAGGGATCGAGTCAAGGGGCCACCAGTACTTC. The encoded protein is CASSPIRGIESRGHQYF.